The 32 T cell receptor beta chains given below trace back to one sample, sequenced in a study of Graves' ophthalmopathy and Graves' hyperthyroidism. Amplification targeted the TCR beta CDR3 regions, with RNA transcripts as the source material. First-round RT-PCR used HTBI primers; second-round multiplex PCR followed. Each CDR3 protein is one row after TCRdb ran MiXCR on the multiplex PCR reads. The sample lists fewer than 600,000 distinct CDR3 sequences; about an eighth were seen once. Input material: blood. These receptors were collected from a woman in her thirties with Graves' ophthalmopathy.

This clonotype was seen repeatedly, ten times or more. The J gene is TRBJ1-2, the V gene TRBV7-9; weak D call: TRBD1 (6 bases). V lost 6 bases and J lost 5, with 19 bases in between. From germline, CDR1 is SEHNR and CDR2 FQNEAQ (reference sequence). The CDR3 has 15 residues. CDR3 DNA sequence: TGTGCCAGCAGAGGCAGGGGCCGCCACGGATATGGCTACACCTTC. Residues: CASRGRGRHGYGYTF.

There are many counts of this clonotype. The J gene is TRBJ1-2, the V gene TRBV12-3 or TRBV12-4; perhaps TRBD1 as D (6 bases). Trimming removed 5 bases from V and 4 bases from J, with 8 bases in between. This CDR3 has 12 residues. In DNA form, the CDR3 reads TGTGCCAGCAGTAGGGACATCTATGGCTACACCTTC. This translates into CASSRDIYGYTF.

At least ten counts were recorded for this clonotype. The V call is TRBV6-5, the J call TRBJ1-1, with D maybe TRBD1 (6 bases). The V gene lost 4 bases and the J gene lost 10 bases, with 22 bases spanning the gap. The CDR3 extends over 15 amino acids. The V gene's germline CDR1 is MNHEY and CDR2 SVGAGI. CDR3 nucleotide sequence: TGTGCCAGCAGTTCCCAAGTGGGGGGGCTCGCTCGAGCTTTCTTT. It yields the protein CASSSQVGGLARAFF.

This clonotype was counted many times. Mismatch with germline at one junction end may stem from a read error. V gene TRBV9 combines with J gene TRBJ2-7; D not resolved. This CDR3 has 16 residues. Germline-derived CDR1 and CDR2 are SGDLS and YYNGEE. CDR3 sequence reads: CASSVGPTYLSYEQHF. The CDR3 DNA reads TGTGCCAGCAGCGTTGGGCCCACGTATCTTTCCTACGAGCAGCACTTC.

A note on this clonotype: A junction end diverges from the germline sequence, so it may reflect a read error. The gene calls are TRBV13 and TRBJ2-2; TRBD2 aligns across 13 bases. Germline-derived CDR1 and CDR2 are PRHDT and FYEKMQ (reference sequence). This CDR3 is 16 amino acids long. CDR3 nucleotides: TGTGCCAGCAGCGCCACTAGCGGGAGGGACACCGGGGAGCCGTTTTTT. Translated: CASSATSGRDTGEPFF.

The CDR3 protein is CASSFQTGSRETQYF. CDR3 DNA sequence: TGTGCCAGCAGTTTCCAGACAGGGTCGCGAGAGACCCAGTACTTC. This chain joins TRBV6-5 and TRBJ2-5; TRBD1 aligns across 7 bases. Germline-derived CDR1 and CDR2 are MNHEY and SVGAGI. Losses at the gene ends were 4 bases for V and 4 bases for J; bases not matched to a gene: 9. This CDR3 is built from 15 residues.

This clonotype was found many times. The rearrangement joins TRBV20-1 to TRBJ2-7; 8 bases line up with TRBD2. The V and J ends lost 6 bases and 3 bases, in that order; junction bases with no gene match: 7. The germline gives CDR1 DFQATT, CDR2 SNEGSKA (reference sequence). The CDR3 sequence is 13 residues long. The CDR3: CSARETSGYEQYF. DNA of the CDR3: TGCAGTGCCCGCGAAACTAGCGGCTACGAGCAGTACTTC.

This clonotype was seen a few times. The chain employs TRBV19 and TRBJ2-4; D is unresolved. This CDR3 comprises 17 residues. V was clipped by 6 bases and J by 0 bases, with 18 bases between them. Germline CDR1 and CDR2: LNHDA and SQIVND (reference sequence). The CDR3 DNA reads TGTGCCAGTAGCTACCACTATAATTCTCAAGCCAAAAACATTCAGTACTTC. Residues: CASSYHYNSQAKNIQYF.

The chain employs TRBV18 and TRBJ1-1, with TRBD1 matching 7 bases. Germline loops: CDR1 KGHSH, CDR2 LQKENI. The trim removed 4 bases at V and 3 bases at J, leaving 5 bases unmatched. The length of the CDR3 is 14 residues. The CDR3 nucleotides are TGTGCCAGCTCACGGAGACAGGGCCACACTGAAGCTTTCTTT. Protein product: CASSRRQGHTEAFF.

This clonotype was seen ten or more times. CDR3 sequence: CASRGSAGRAETQYF. For the CDR3, the DNA is TGCGCCAGCAGGGGTTCTGCAGGGCGAGCAGAGACCCAGTACTTC. The V and J genes are TRBV4-1 and TRBJ2-5; a possible D gene is TRBD1 (5 bases). Germline CDR1 is MGHRA and CDR2 is YSYEKL. V was shortened by 6 bases and J by 4 bases, with 18 bases between the two germline ends. This CDR3 is built from 15 residues.

The table lists this clonotype with many counts. The gene calls are TRBV30 and TRBJ2-7; 8 nucleotides line up with TRBD1. This CDR3 is built from 10 residues. The germline V gene encodes CDR1 GTSNPN and CDR2 SVGIG (reference sequence). The V gene end was trimmed by 8 bases and the J gene end by 7 bases; junction bases not matched to a gene: 4. CDR3 DNA sequence: TGTGCCGGACAGGGTTCGGAGCAGTACTTC. It codes for CAGQGSEQYF.

This clonotype was seen many times. Lacking the conserved final phenylalanine or tryptophan, this CDR3 likely reflects a read error. The chain links TRBV6-5 to TRBJ1-1; D remains unclear. Trimming removed 2 bases from V and 2 bases from J, with 9 bases in between. Per the germline V gene, CDR1 is MNHEY and CDR2 is SVGAGI. This CDR3 is built from 14 residues. The CDR3 DNA reads as TGTGCCAGCAGTTACCCGGACGCTAACACTGAAGCTTTCCTT. Amino acid sequence: CASSYPDANTEAFL.

This clonotype was recorded at least ten times. The V gene is TRBV4-1, the J gene TRBJ1-6, with D uncertain. The length of the CDR3 is 14 residues. Germline V gene lookup returns CDR1 MGHRA and CDR2 YSYEKL. V was pared by 0 bases and J by 8 bases, with 8 bases between. In DNA form, the CDR3 reads TGCGCCAGCAGCCAAGATCGGAAGGATTCACCCCTCCACTTT. Amino acids: CASSQDRKDSPLHF.

This clonotype was picked up many times. The chain uses TRBV5-1 and TRBJ2-7; D is unclear. With 0 bases removed from V and 3 bases from J, the gap between germline ends came to 16 bases. Germline CDR1 and CDR2: SGHRS and YFSETQ. This CDR3 is 16 amino acids long. The CDR3 DNA reads as TGCGCCAGCAGCTTGGTTCAGGAAGGGATCCGCTACGAGCAGTACTTC. The encoded protein is CASSLVQEGIRYEQYF.

This clonotype appeared many times. The CDR3 bases are TGTGCCAGCAGTCCGGGACTAGCGGGGGGCCTGGAGACCCAGTACTTC. Its protein product is CASSPGLAGGLETQYF. The V and J genes are TRBV25-1 and TRBJ2-5; TRBD2 agrees at 15 bases. V trimming: 5 bases; J trimming: 5 bases; junction bases outside the gene matches: 6. There are 16 residues in the CDR3. Germline assignment: CDR1 MGHDK and CDR2 SYGVNS.

This clonotype occurred many times. The chain uses TRBV6-1 and TRBJ2-2, with 7 bases matching TRBD2. The CDR3 has 15 amino acids. Germline V gene lookup returns CDR1 MNHNS and CDR2 SASEGT. Trimming took 8 bases from V and 4 from J; bases not matched to a gene: 10. CDR3 sequence: CASGEKKRGTGELFF. The CDR3 DNA is TGTGCCAGCGGAGAAAAAAAGCGGGGCACCGGGGAGCTGTTTTTT.

This clonotype was recorded many times. J is TRBJ1-6 and V is TRBV6-5; unclear D gene. V gave up 2 bases and J gave up 6 bases, with 17 bases separating them. This CDR3 region has 17 residues. The V gene's germline CDR1 is MNHEY and CDR2 SVGAGI. The CDR3 DNA reads as TGTGCCAGCAGTTACATAGGAGGGCGTCGACTTAATTCACCCCTCCACTTT. Its protein product is CASSYIGGRRLNSPLHF.

CDR3 bases: TGTGCCAGCAGCTTAAGTCGGGACGGATACGAGCAGTACTTC. Amino acid sequence: CASSLSRDGYEQYF. This chain joins TRBV7-2 and TRBJ2-7; the D call may be TRBD1 or TRBD2 (5 bases each). Germline assignment: CDR1 SGHTA and CDR2 FQGNSA. V lost 2 bases, J lost 4 bases, and 12 bases lay in between. The CDR3 covers 14 residues.

This clonotype was counted only a few times. The rearrangement uses TRBV30 and TRBJ2-7; D may be TRBD2 (5 bases). Germline assignment: CDR1 GTSNPN and CDR2 SVGIG (reference sequence). The CDR3 length is 14 residues. The V gene lost 2 bases and the J gene lost 8 bases, with 19 bases spanning the gap. The CDR3 DNA is TGTGCCTGGAGTCTAACTAGAGGCAGAGTGAAGCAGTACTTC. It yields the protein CAWSLTRGRVKQYF.

This clonotype showed up many times. V is TRBV4-1 and J is TRBJ2-7, with D perhaps TRBD2 (5 bases). The CDR3 runs to 16 residues. V lost 2 bases to trimming and J lost 0 bases, with 14 bases between them. Per the germline V gene, CDR1 is MGHRA and CDR2 is YSYEKL. The CDR3 region has the DNA TGCGCCAGCAGCCAACCTTTTACTAGGATCTCCTACGAGCAGTACTTC. Translated, it gives CASSQPFTRISYEQYF.

This clonotype appeared many times. For the CDR3, the DNA is TGTGCCAGCAGTACCGACAGGTCCACTGAAGCTTTCTTT. This gives the protein CASSTDRSTEAFF. The chain joins TRBV27 to TRBJ1-1, with D perhaps TRBD1 (6 bases). The germline V and J ends were trimmed by 5 bases and 4 bases, with 11 bases remaining between them. Germline loops: CDR1 MNHEY, CDR2 SMNVEV (reference sequence). This CDR3 comprises 13 residues.

This clonotype was counted at least ten times. The gene calls are TRBV19 and TRBJ2-5; D not certain. The CDR3 consists of 12 residues. V was pared by 5 bases and J by 5 bases, with 9 bases between. The germline V gene has CDR1 LNHDA and CDR2 SQIVND (reference sequence). CDR3 sequence reads: CASSGVLETQYF. Here the CDR3 DNA reads TGTGCCAGTAGTGGCGTCTTGGAGACCCAGTACTTC.

This clonotype was seen at least ten times. The gene calls are TRBV20-1 and TRBJ1-2, with D possibly being TRBD1 (6 bases). The germline V gene has CDR1 DFQATT and CDR2 SNEGSKA (reference sequence). Trimming left V 0 bases short and J 2 bases short, with 10 bases between. The CDR3 consists of 14 residues. The CDR3, as DNA: TGCAGTGCTAGAGAATACGACAGGAACTATGGCTACACCTTC. Translating it yields CSAREYDRNYGYTF.

CDR3 DNA: TGTGCCATCAGTGAGTCGAACGGGGGCAGACAGCCCCAGCATTTT. This translates into CAISESNGGRQPQHF. The V and J genes are TRBV10-3 and TRBJ1-5; tentative D call: TRBD1 (6 bases). The CDR3 spans 15 residues. V lost 0 bases to trimming and J lost 7 bases, with 13 bases between them. CDR1 is ENHRY and CDR2 is SYGVKD in the germline V gene.

This clonotype was observed at least ten times. The chain employs TRBV12-3 or TRBV12-4 and TRBJ2-4, with D perhaps matching TRBD2 (5 bases). The CDR3 totals 14 residues. Between the trimmed V and J ends, which lost 5 bases and 3 bases, there was a span of 11 bases. This CDR3 reads CASSPGIRKNIQYF. CDR3 nucleotides: TGTGCCAGCAGTCCCGGGATTCGCAAAAACATTCAGTACTTC.

This clonotype showed up many times. This chain uses TRBV20-1 with TRBJ2-7, with D unresolved. The CDR3 loop spans 14 amino acids. Trimming pared 3 bases from V and 3 bases from J, leaving 15 bases between. The germline gives CDR1 DFQATT, CDR2 SNEGSKA (reference sequence). The CDR3 DNA follows: TGCAGTGCTAGCGCAGTTAGCTTCGACTACGAGCAGTACTTC. It is translated as CSASAVSFDYEQYF.

This clonotype was seen a handful of times. CDR3 in amino acids: CAWDTGTTEAFF. The CDR3 DNA reads as TGTGCCTGGGATACAGGGACCACTGAAGCTTTCTTT. This chain connects TRBV30 to TRBJ1-1, with D perhaps TRBD1 (6 bases). Trimming stripped 5 bases from V and 4 bases from J, with 11 bases between. CDR1 GTSNPN and CDR2 SVGIG come from the germline V gene (reference sequence). There are 12 residues in the CDR3.

This clonotype has ten or more counts. The V call is TRBV6-2 or TRBV6-3, the J call TRBJ2-5; possible D gene TRBD1, 5 bases. The CDR3 spans 16 residues. CDR1 is MNHEY, CDR2 SVGEGT, per germline. The V and J ends lost 6 bases and 5 bases respectively, with 22 bases between them. The CDR3 DNA sequence: TGTGCCAGCAGAAAGCACCCGACAGTCCCCGGGGAGACCCAGTACTTC. This sequence encodes CASRKHPTVPGETQYF.

J is TRBJ2-7 and V is TRBV5-1; D unresolved. V lost 3 bases and J lost 3, with 10 bases in between. Germline assignment: CDR1 SGHRS and CDR2 YFSETQ. This CDR3 is built from 13 residues. CDR3 DNA: TGCGCCAGCAGCTCGCTAGAGATCTACGAGCAGTACTTC. It yields the protein CASSSLEIYEQYF.

V gene TRBV28 combines with J gene TRBJ2-7; the match to TRBD2 covers 9 bases. CDR3 length: 13 residues. Germline values: CDR1 MDHEN, CDR2 SYDVKM. Trimming took 6 bases from V and 5 from J; bases not matched to a gene: 5. CDR3 nucleotides: TGTGCCAGCAGGGCTAGCGGGGTCAACGAGCAGTACTTC. Translated: CASRASGVNEQYF.

This clonotype appeared many times. The J gene is TRBJ2-7, the V gene TRBV11-2; 7 bases fit TRBD1. The length of the CDR3 is 16 residues. The germline gives CDR1 SGHAT, CDR2 FQNNGV. V lost 5 bases, J lost 4 bases, and 14 bases stayed unmatched. Here the CDR3 reads CASSRTGVTPGYEQYF. CDR3 in DNA: TGTGCCAGCAGCCGGACAGGAGTCACACCCGGATACGAGCAGTACTTC.

This clonotype was seen many times. The CDR3 here is CASSLSSDSKVQETQYF. As DNA, the CDR3 is TGTGCCAGCAGCCTTTCCTCGGACAGCAAAGTTCAAGAGACCCAGTACTTC. The chain is built from TRBV3-1 and TRBJ2-5; tentative D call: TRBD1 (6 bases). The CDR3 totals 17 residues. Germline V lookup: CDR1 LGHDT, CDR2 YNNKEL (reference sequence). Between the trimmed V and J ends, which lost 4 bases and 2 bases, there was a span of 20 bases.